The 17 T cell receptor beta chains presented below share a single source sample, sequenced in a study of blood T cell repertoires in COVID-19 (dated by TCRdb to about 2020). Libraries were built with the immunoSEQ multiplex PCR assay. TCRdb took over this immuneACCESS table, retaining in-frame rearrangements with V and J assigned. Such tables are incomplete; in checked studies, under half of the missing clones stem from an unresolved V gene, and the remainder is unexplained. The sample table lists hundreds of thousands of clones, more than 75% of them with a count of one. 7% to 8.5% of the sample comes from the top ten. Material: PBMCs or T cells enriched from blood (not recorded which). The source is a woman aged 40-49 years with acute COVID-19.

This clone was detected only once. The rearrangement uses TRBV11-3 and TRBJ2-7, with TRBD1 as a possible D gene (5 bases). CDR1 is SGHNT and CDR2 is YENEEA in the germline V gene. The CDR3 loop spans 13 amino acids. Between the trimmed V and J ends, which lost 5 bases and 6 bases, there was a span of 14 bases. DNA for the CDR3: TGTGCCAGCAGCCCAGGTAATGGGGCCGAGCAGTACTTC. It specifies CASSPGNGAEQYF. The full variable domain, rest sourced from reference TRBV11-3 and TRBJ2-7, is EAGVVQSPRYKIIEKKQPVAFWCNPISGHNTLYWYLQNLGQGPELLIRYENEEAVDDSQLPKDRFSAERLKGVDSTLKIQPAELGDSAVYLCASSPGNGAEQYFGPGTRLTVT.

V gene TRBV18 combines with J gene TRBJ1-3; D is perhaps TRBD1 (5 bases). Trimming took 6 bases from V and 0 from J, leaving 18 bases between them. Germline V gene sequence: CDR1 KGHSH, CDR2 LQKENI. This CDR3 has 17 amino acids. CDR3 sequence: CASSPEFGGSSGNTIYF. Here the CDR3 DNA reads TGTGCCAGCTCGCCGGAGTTTGGGGGGAGCTCTGGAAACACCATATATTTT. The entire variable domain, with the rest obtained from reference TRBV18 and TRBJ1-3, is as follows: NAGVMQNPRHLVRRRGQEARLRCSPMKGHSHVYWYRQLPEEGLKFMVYLQKENIIDESGMPKERFSAEFPKEGPSILRIQQVVRGDSAAYFCASSPEFGGSSGNTIYFGEGSWLTVV.

CDR3: CSVEDRAGNTIYF. CDR3 bases: TGCAGCGTTGAAGACAGGGCTGGAAACACCATATATTTT. The rearrangement links TRBV29-1 to TRBJ1-3; possibly TRBD1 for D (5 bases). The V gene lost 0 bases and the J gene lost 2 bases, with 5 bases spanning the gap. The CDR3 sequence is 13 residues long. Germline assignment: CDR1 SQVTM and CDR2 ANQGSEA.

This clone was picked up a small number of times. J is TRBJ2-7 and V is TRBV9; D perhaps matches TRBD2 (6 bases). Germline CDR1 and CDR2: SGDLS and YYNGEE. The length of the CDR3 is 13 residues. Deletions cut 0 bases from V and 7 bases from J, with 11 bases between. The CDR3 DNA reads TGTGCCAGCAGCGTAGACCTAGCGAGGGAGCAGTACTTC. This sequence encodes CASSVDLAREQYF. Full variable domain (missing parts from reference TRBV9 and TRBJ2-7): DSGVTQTPKHLITATGQRVTLRCSPRSGDLSVYWYQQSLDQGLQFLIQYYNGEERAKGNILERFSAQQFPDLHSELNLSSLELGDSALYFCASSVDLAREQYFGPGTRLTVT.

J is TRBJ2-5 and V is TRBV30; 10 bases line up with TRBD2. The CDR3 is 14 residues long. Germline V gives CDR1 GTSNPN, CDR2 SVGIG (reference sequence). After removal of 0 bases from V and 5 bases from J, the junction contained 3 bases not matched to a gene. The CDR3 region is CAWSVGLAAETQYF. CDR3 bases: TGTGCCTGGAGTGTCGGACTAGCGGCCGAGACCCAGTACTTC.

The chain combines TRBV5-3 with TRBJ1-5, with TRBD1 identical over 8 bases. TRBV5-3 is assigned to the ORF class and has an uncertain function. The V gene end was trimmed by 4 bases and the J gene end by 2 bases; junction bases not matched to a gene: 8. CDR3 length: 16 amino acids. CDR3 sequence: CARSGRTGGGNQPQHF. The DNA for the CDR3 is TGTGCCAGAAGCGGTAGAACAGGGGGTGGCAATCAGCCCCAGCATTTT.

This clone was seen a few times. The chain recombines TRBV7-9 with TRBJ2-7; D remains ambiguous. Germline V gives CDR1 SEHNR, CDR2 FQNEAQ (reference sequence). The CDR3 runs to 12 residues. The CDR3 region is CATQVTSYEQYF. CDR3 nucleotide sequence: TGTGCGACGCAGGTTACCTCCTACGAGCAGTACTTC.

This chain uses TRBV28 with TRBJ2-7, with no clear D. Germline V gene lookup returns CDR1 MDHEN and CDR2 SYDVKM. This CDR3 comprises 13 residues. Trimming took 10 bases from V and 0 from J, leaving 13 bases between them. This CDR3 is CATSPPSSYEQYF. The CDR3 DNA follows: TGTGCCACCAGCCCACCCAGCTCCTACGAGCAGTACTTC.

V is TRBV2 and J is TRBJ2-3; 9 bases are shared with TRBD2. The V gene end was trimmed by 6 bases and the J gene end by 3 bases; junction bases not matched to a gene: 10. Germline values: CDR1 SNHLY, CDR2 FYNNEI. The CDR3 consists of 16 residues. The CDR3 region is CASRPIRLAETDTQYF. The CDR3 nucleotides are TGTGCCAGCAGGCCCATCAGACTAGCGGAGACAGATACGCAGTATTTT.

The CDR3 spells CASSAPGTSGNIQYF. DNA for the CDR3: TGTGCCAGCAGTGCCCCCGGGACTAGCGGAAACATTCAGTACTTC. This rearrangement joins TRBV2 to TRBJ2-4; 11 bases fit TRBD2. The J segment lost 6 bases and the V segment lost 4 bases, leaving 5 bases of the junction unmatched. Germline-derived CDR1 and CDR2 are SNHLY and FYNNEI. The CDR3 is 15 amino acids.

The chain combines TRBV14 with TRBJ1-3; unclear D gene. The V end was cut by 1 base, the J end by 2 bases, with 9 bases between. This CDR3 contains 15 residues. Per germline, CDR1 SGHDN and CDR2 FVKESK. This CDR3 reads CASSQVTFPGNTIYF. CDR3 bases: TGTGCCAGCAGCCAAGTTACATTCCCTGGAAACACCATATATTTT.

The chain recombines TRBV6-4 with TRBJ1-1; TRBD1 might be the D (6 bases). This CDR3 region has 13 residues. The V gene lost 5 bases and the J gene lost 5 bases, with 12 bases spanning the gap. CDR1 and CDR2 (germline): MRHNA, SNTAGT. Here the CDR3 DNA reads TGTGCCAGCAGTACTAACAGGGCTACTGAAGCTTTCTTT. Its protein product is CASSTNRATEAFF.

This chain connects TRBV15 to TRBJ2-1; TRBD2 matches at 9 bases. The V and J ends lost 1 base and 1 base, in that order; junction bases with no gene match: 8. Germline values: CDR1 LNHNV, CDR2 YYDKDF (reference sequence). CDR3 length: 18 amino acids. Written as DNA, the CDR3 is TGTGCCACCAGCAGAGGTCGGGGTAGCGGGAGATCCTACAATGAGCAGTTCTTC. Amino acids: CATSRGRGSGRSYNEQFF.

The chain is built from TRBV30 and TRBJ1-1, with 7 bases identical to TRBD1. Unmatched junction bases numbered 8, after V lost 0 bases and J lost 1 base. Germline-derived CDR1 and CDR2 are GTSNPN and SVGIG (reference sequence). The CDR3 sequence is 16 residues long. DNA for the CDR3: TGTGCCTGGAGTGTACTTTTTGGGACAGAGAACACTGAAGCTTTCTTT. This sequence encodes CAWSVLFGTENTEAFF.

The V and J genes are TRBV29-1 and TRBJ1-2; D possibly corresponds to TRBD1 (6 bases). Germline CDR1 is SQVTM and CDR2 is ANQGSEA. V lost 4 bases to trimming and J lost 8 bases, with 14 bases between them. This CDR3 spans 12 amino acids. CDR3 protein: CSVGGPLGGYTF. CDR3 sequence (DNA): TGCAGCGTTGGGGGGCCCCTTGGGGGCTACACCTTC. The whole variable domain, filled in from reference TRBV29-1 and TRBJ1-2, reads SAVISQKPSRDICQRGTSLTIQCQVDSQVTMMFWYRQQPGQSLTLIATANQGSEATYESGFVIDKFPISRPNLTFSTLTVSNMSPEDSSIYLCSVGGPLGGYTFGSGTRLTVV.

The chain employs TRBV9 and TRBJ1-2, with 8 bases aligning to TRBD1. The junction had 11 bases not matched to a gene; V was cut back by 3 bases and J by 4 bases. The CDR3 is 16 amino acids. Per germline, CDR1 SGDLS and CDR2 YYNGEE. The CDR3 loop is CASSGGPQGAGYGYTF. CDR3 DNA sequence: TGTGCCAGCAGCGGCGGACCCCAGGGGGCGGGCTATGGCTACACCTTC.

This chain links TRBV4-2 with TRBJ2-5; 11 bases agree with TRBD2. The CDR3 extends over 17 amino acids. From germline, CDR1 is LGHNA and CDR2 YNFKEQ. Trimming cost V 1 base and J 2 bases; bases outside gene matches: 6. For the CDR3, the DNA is TGTGCCAGCAGCCAAGGGGGACTAGCGGAGATACAAGAGACCCAGTACTTC. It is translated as CASSQGGLAEIQETQYF.